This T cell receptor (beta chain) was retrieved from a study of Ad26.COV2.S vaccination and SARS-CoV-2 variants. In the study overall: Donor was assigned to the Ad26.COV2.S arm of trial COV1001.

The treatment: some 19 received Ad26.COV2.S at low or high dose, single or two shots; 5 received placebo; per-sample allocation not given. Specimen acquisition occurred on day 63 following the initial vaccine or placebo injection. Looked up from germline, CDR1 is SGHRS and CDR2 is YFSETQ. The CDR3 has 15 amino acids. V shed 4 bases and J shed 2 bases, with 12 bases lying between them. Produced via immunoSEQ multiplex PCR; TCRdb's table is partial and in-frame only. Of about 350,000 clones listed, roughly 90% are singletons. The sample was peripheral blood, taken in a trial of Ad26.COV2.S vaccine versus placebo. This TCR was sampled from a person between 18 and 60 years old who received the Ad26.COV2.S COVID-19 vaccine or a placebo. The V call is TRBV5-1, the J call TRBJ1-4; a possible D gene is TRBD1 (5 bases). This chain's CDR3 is CASSGIRGTNEKLFF. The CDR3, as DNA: TGCGCCAGCAGCGGGATCCGGGGGACTAATGAAAAACTGTTTTTT.